A single sample gave rise to the 30 T cell receptor beta chains below, sequenced in a study of tumor-infiltrating lymphocytes in localized non-small cell lung cancer. The repertoire was sequenced with immunoSEQ multiplex PCR; TCRdb's copy has only in-frame clones and lacks some. The sample holds roughly 5,800 clones, approximately 66% seen once. Specimen: uninvolved lung tissue not adjacent to the tumor. Receptors originate from a human donor with non-small cell lung cancer.

The CDR3, as DNA: TGTGCCAGCAGTTTGGTGGGAGGAAGGGGAGGGCCGACCGGGGAGCTGTTTTTT. Amino acid sequence: CASSLVGGRGGPTGELFF. The V gene is TRBV28, the J gene TRBJ2-2; TRBD2 matches 7 bases. Germline V lookup: CDR1 MDHEN, CDR2 SYDVKM. With V trimmed by 3 bases and J by 5 bases, 15 bases remained unmatched. The CDR3 runs to 18 residues.

This clone counts as large (0.1 to 1%). The chain combines TRBV7-9 with TRBJ2-7; D is possibly TRBD1 (5 bases). Germline V gene lookup returns CDR1 SEHNR and CDR2 FQNEAQ (reference sequence). The V end was cut by 1 base, the J end by 3 bases, with 16 bases between. The CDR3 spans 16 residues. The CDR3 nucleotides read TGTGCCAGCAGCTTAGACGCGGCAGGGATGCGCTACGAGCAGTACTTC. This gives the protein CASSLDAAGMRYEQYF. The variable domain in full, with the rest retrieved from reference TRBV7-9 and TRBJ2-7, is DTGVSQNPRHKITKRGQNVTFRCDPISEHNRLYWYRQTLGQGPEFLTYFQNEAQLEKSRLLSDRFSAERPKGSFSTLEIQRTEQGDSAMYLCASSLDAAGMRYEQYFGPGTRLTVT.

J is TRBJ1-5 and V is TRBV2, with 11 bases identical to TRBD1. V shed 4 bases, J shed 5 bases, and the junction held 1 base outside the gene matches. The CDR3 runs to 14 residues. Germline V CDR1 and CDR2: SNHLY, FYNNEI. CDR3 region: CASSGDRGYQPQHF. The CDR3 DNA is TGTGCCAGCAGTGGGGACAGGGGGTATCAGCCCCAGCATTTT. Full variable domain (missing parts from reference TRBV2 and TRBJ1-5): EPEVTQTPSHQVTQMGQEVILRCVPISNHLYFYWYRQILGQKVEFLVSFYNNEISEKSEIFDDQFSVERPDGSNFTLKIRSTKLEDSAMYFCASSGDRGYQPQHFGDGTRLSIL.

V usage is TRBV6-5 and J usage is TRBJ1-2; TRBD1 is a possible D gene (5 bases). This CDR3 is 14 amino acids long. Germline CDR1 is MNHEY and CDR2 is SVGAGI. The germline V and J ends were trimmed by 6 bases and 4 bases, with 15 bases remaining between them. This chain's CDR3 is CASSLGRGSYGYTF. CDR3 in DNA: TGTGCCAGCAGCCTGGGGAGGGGCAGCTATGGCTACACCTTC.

V gene TRBV5-1 combines with J gene TRBJ2-1; 10 nucleotides line up with TRBD2. V was clipped by 4 bases and J by 6 bases; unmatched bases: 7. CDR1 SGHRS and CDR2 YFSETQ come from the germline V gene. This CDR3 contains 15 residues. This chain's CDR3 is CASSPLAGVGNEQFF. In DNA form, the CDR3 reads TGCGCCAGCAGCCCTCTAGCGGGAGTCGGCAATGAGCAGTTCTTC.

This clone has just a few counts. The J gene is TRBJ2-5, the V gene TRBV7-2; no reliable D call. The CDR3 has 13 residues. The germline V gene has CDR1 SGHTA and CDR2 FQGNSA. Trimming shortened V by 4 bases and J by 4 bases, and 10 bases separated the two germline ends. The CDR3 sequence is CASSWNWGETQYF. Here the CDR3 DNA reads TGTGCCAGCAGCTGGAACTGGGGAGAGACCCAGTACTTC.

The chain is built from TRBV28 and TRBJ2-3; TRBD1 matches 7 bases. CDR3 size: 14 residues. Germline CDR1 reads MDHEN; CDR2 reads SYDVKM. Unmatched junction bases numbered 5, after V lost 3 bases and J lost 5 bases. CDR3 loop: CASSFGQEIDTQYF. The CDR3 DNA reads TGTGCCAGCAGTTTTGGACAGGAGATAGATACGCAGTATTTT.

The gene calls are TRBV9 and TRBJ2-5, with a weak D call TRBD2 (5 bases). The V end lost 1 base, the J end lost 5 bases, and 15 bases lay between the germline ends. This CDR3 has 15 residues. Germline-derived CDR1 and CDR2 are SGDLS and YYNGEE. In DNA form, the CDR3 reads TGTGCCAGCAGCGTATCGGGATCCACCCCCGAGACCCAGTACTTC. Translating gives CASSVSGSTPETQYF.

The chain couples TRBV15 to TRBJ1-2; D is undetermined. V lost 5 bases, J lost 4 bases, and 14 bases lay in between. The CDR3 has 14 residues. Germline assignment: CDR1 LNHNV and CDR2 YYDKDF (reference sequence). CDR3 nucleotides: TGTGCCACCAGCGTTCACACCGGGAGCTATGGCTACACCTTC. This codes for CATSVHTGSYGYTF.

This clone qualifies as large. CDR3 bases: TGTGCCAGCAGTAGGGACAGGGGGCGGGAGACCCAGTACTTC. This codes for CASSRDRGRETQYF. V is TRBV6-6 and J is TRBJ2-5; 12 bases align to TRBD1. Unmatched junction bases numbered 3, after V lost 5 bases and J lost 5 bases. This CDR3 contains 14 residues. Germline CDR1 reads MNHNY; CDR2 reads SVGAGI (reference sequence).

This clone has a handful of counts. The V gene is TRBV6-1, the J gene TRBJ1-6; D is uncertain. Trimming pared 6 bases from V and 8 bases from J, leaving 14 bases between. The CDR3 is 14 amino acids. The V gene's germline CDR1 is MNHNS and CDR2 SASEGT. CDR3 sequence: CASRTEDWDSPLHF. The CDR3 DNA reads as TGTGCCAGCAGAACCGAGGATTGGGATTCACCCCTCCACTTT.

The chain is built from TRBV18 and TRBJ1-2; D uncertain. The CDR3 extends over 13 amino acids. V shed 5 bases and J shed 4 bases, with 11 bases lying between them. Germline values: CDR1 KGHSH, CDR2 LQKENI. The CDR3 region is CASSEGERYGYTF. The CDR3 DNA reads TGTGCCAGCTCAGAGGGCGAGCGCTATGGCTACACCTTC.

V is TRBV6-5 and J is TRBJ1-5; D is unresolved. With 6 bases removed from V and 0 bases from J, the gap between germline ends came to 6 bases. CDR3 length: 13 residues. CDR1 is MNHEY and CDR2 is SVGAGI in the germline V gene. CDR3 protein: CASSMYSNQPQHF. DNA of the CDR3: TGTGCCAGCAGCATGTATAGCAATCAGCCCCAGCATTTT.

This rearrangement joins TRBV4-1 to TRBJ2-3; 9 bases are a match to TRBD2. V lost 5 bases, J lost 4 bases, and 10 bases stayed unmatched. The V gene's germline CDR1 is MGHRA and CDR2 YSYEKL. CDR3 length: 16 amino acids. The CDR3 DNA is TGCGCCAGCAGCACCCAAGCGGGAGGAGGGGCAGATACGCAGTATTTT. Protein: CASSTQAGGGADTQYF.

The rearrangement joins TRBV9 to TRBJ2-2; TRBD1 is a possible D gene (5 bases). CDR1 is SGDLS, CDR2 YYNGEE, per germline. V lost 4 bases and J lost 7, with 17 bases in between. CDR3 length: 15 amino acids. In nucleotides, the CDR3 is TGTGCCAGCAGCCTTGGGGCCTACCAGGGCGGGGAGCTGTTTTTT. Its protein is CASSLGAYQGGELFF. The full variable domain, in which reference TRBV9 and TRBJ2-2 provide the parts outside the CDR3, is DSGVTQTPKHLITATGQRVTLRCSPRSGDLSVYWYQQSLDQGLQFLIQYYNGEERAKGNILERFSAQQFPDLHSELNLSSLELGDSALYFCASSLGAYQGGELFFGEGSRLTVL.

This sequence joins TRBV10-3 and TRBJ1-1, with a tentative D call TRBD1 (5 bases). The V gene's germline CDR1 is ENHRY and CDR2 SYGVKD. Trimming took 7 bases from V and 3 from J, leaving 15 bases between them. The CDR3 has 14 amino acids. The CDR3 spells CAIKTGTLDTEAFF. The CDR3 nucleotides read TGTGCCATCAAAACCGGGACCCTGGACACTGAAGCTTTCTTT.

This chain uses TRBV5-1 with TRBJ2-5; 8 bases agree with TRBD2. CDR3 size: 15 residues. V was pared by 0 bases and J by 3 bases, with 4 bases of the junction left unmatched. Germline V CDR1 and CDR2: SGHRS, YFSETQ. CDR3 DNA: TGCGCCAGCAGCTTGGAAGGTAGCGGGGAAGAGACCCAGTACTTC. Translation gives CASSLEGSGEETQYF.

The chain links TRBV2 to TRBJ2-1, with TRBD2 as a possible D gene (6 bases). The CDR3 sequence is 15 residues long. V lost 5 bases and J lost 6, with 17 bases in between. Germline V gene data show CDR1 as SNHLY and CDR2 as FYNNEI. The CDR3 spells CASSRLVTGPNEQFF. The CDR3 DNA reads as TGTGCCAGCAGTAGACTAGTAACGGGACCCAATGAGCAGTTCTTC.

CDR3 loop: CASSQDPGQYEQYF. DNA of the CDR3: TGCGCCAGCAGCCAAGATCCTGGGCAGTACGAGCAGTACTTC. The chain combines TRBV4-3 with TRBJ2-7; no reliable D call. The germline CDR1 and CDR2 sequences are LGHNA and YSLEER. The CDR3 spans 14 residues. The ends were cut back, 0 bases at V and 4 bases at J, with 10 bases in the middle.

This clone was detected only once. J is TRBJ2-6 and V is TRBV6-1; the match to TRBD1 covers 8 bases. The J segment lost 4 bases and the V segment lost 4 bases, leaving 6 bases of the junction unmatched. The CDR3 loop spans 16 amino acids. Looked up from germline, CDR1 is MNHNS and CDR2 is SASEGT. Written as DNA, the CDR3 is TGTGCCAGCAGTGCAGGGGGCAACTCCGGGGCCAACGTCCTGACTTTC. Translating it yields CASSAGGNSGANVLTF.

Written as DNA, the CDR3 is TGTGCCTGGAGATTTGGACTTGCATCGAACACCGGGGAGCTGTTTTTT. Translation: CAWRFGLASNTGELFF. V gene TRBV30 combines with J gene TRBJ2-2; the D gene is possibly TRBD2 (5 bases). The germline V gene encodes CDR1 GTSNPN and CDR2 SVGIG (reference sequence). Trimming left V 3 bases short and J 0 bases short, with 14 bases between. This CDR3 is built from 16 residues.

The rearrangement uses TRBV27 and TRBJ1-5; D gene ambiguous. The CDR3 contains 16 residues. V was trimmed by 1 base and J by 0 bases, leaving 10 bases between them. CDR1 and CDR2 from the germline V gene are MNHEY and SMNVEV (reference sequence). The CDR3 bases are TGTGCCAGCAGTTTATTGGCGGCGAATAGCAATCAGCCCCAGCATTTT. Its translation: CASSLLAANSNQPQHF.

This chain's CDR3 is CASSQDGTSGVGDTQYF. The CDR3 DNA sequence: TGCGCCAGCAGCCAAGATGGTACCTCAGGGGTTGGGGATACGCAGTATTTT. The rearrangement uses TRBV4-3 and TRBJ2-3, with a weak D call TRBD1 (6 bases). The V gene lost 0 bases and the J gene lost 6 bases, with 19 bases spanning the gap. Germline values: CDR1 LGHNA, CDR2 YSLEER. The CDR3 contains 17 residues.

The chain carries TRBV9 and TRBJ1-4; TRBD1 is a possible D gene (6 bases). In germline, CDR1 is SGDLS, CDR2 YYNGEE. V shed 0 bases and J shed 7 bases, with 19 bases lying between them. CDR3 length: 17 residues. CDR3 protein: CASSVGGSLGGTEKLFF. DNA for the CDR3: TGTGCCAGCAGCGTAGGAGGAAGTTTAGGGGGAACTGAAAAACTGTTTTTT.

V and J are TRBV9 and TRBJ2-3; D might be TRBD1 (5 bases). The CDR3 loop spans 12 amino acids. CDR1 and CDR2 (germline): SGDLS, YYNGEE. Between the trimmed V and J ends, which lost 4 bases and 9 bases, there was a span of 12 bases. The CDR3 sequence is CASSLTQGTQYF. CDR3 DNA sequence: TGTGCCAGCAGCCTCACCCAGGGAACGCAGTATTTT.

This chain joins TRBV27 and TRBJ2-7; 7 bases are a match to TRBD1. The CDR3 length is 18 residues. Germline CDR1 and CDR2: MNHEY and SMNVEV (reference sequence). V dropped 0 bases and J dropped 2; count of bases not matched to a gene: 13. For the CDR3, the DNA is TGTGCCAGCAGTTTATCTCCCGCCGGACAGGCGTTTCCCTACGAGCAGTACTTC. It translates to CASSLSPAGQAFPYEQYF.

CDR3 DNA: TGTGCCAGCAGCTTAGTGGGACAGGCTAATGAAAAACTGTTTTTT. It encodes CASSLVGQANEKLFF. The chain couples TRBV7-2 to TRBJ1-4, with TRBD1 identical over 8 bases. Germline V gene data show CDR1 as SGHTA and CDR2 as FQGNSA. This CDR3 spans 15 amino acids. V shed 1 base, J shed 3 bases, and the junction held 1 base outside the gene matches.

This clone was counted between two and nine times. The V call is TRBV18, the J call TRBJ2-7, with 9 bases lining up with TRBD1. This CDR3 region has 14 residues. V was clipped by 6 bases and J by 10 bases; unmatched bases: 13. Per germline, CDR1 KGHSH and CDR2 LQKENI. The CDR3 sequence: CASSPTPTGGDQYF. CDR3 nucleotides: TGTGCCAGCTCCCCAACTCCGACAGGGGGTGATCAGTACTTC.

The chain joins TRBV4-2 to TRBJ1-3, with TRBD1 as a possible D gene (5 bases). Germline V gene lookup returns CDR1 LGHNA and CDR2 YNFKEQ. The CDR3 runs 15 residues. Trimming took off 0 bases at V and 0 bases at J, with 6 bases between the two ends. The CDR3 DNA is TGTGCCAGCAGCCAAGATAGGGGCTCTGGAAACACCATATATTTT. Amino acid sequence: CASSQDRGSGNTIYF.

This clone was detected only a few times. The chain has TRBV10-1 and TRBJ1-2; 7 bases fit TRBD1. CDR1 and CDR2 from the germline V gene are WNHNN and SYGVQD (reference sequence). The CDR3 contains 13 residues. The ends lost 3 bases at V and 4 bases at J; junction bases unmatched: 2. The DNA of the CDR3 is TGCGCCAGCAGTGACGGGGACAGCTATGGCTACACCTTC. The encoded protein is CASSDGDSYGYTF.